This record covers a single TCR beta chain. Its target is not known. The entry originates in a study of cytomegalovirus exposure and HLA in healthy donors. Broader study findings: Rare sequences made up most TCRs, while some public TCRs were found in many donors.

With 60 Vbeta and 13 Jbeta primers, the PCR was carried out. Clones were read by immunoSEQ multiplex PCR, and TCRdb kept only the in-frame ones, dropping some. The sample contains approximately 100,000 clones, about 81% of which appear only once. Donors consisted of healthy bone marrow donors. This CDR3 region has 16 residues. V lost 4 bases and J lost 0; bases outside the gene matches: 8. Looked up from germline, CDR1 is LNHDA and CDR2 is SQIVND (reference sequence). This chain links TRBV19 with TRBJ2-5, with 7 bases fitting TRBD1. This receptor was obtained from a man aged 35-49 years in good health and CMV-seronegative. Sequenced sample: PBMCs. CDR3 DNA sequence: TGTGCCAGTAGTACAAGACAGGGCTCGAACCAAGAGACCCAGTACTTC. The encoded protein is CASSTRQGSNQETQYF.